These 25 T cell receptor beta chains came from one sample sequenced in a study of shared clonotypes between healthy human individuals. The assay was immunoSEQ multiplex PCR, and TCRdb's table has in-frame clones only and misses some. There are under 2,500,000 clones in the sample; approximately 96% occur only once, and roughly 0.13% lies in the top ten. The sequencing sample was made of naive CD4+ T cells sorted from blood. Subset in this sample: CD45RA+ positively selected. Source of these receptors: a man younger than 35 in good health.

The chain carries TRBV28 and TRBJ1-1; unclear D gene. The germline V and J ends were trimmed by 5 bases and 1 base, with 17 bases remaining between them. Germline V gene data show CDR1 as MDHEN and CDR2 as SYDVKM. The CDR3 consists of 16 residues. CDR3 sequence: CASSPPLLVQNTEAFF. As DNA, the CDR3 is TGTGCCAGCAGTCCCCCATTACTTGTCCAGAACACTGAAGCTTTCTTT.

V gene TRBV18 combines with J gene TRBJ1-3; D remains unclear. The CDR3 is made up of 15 amino acids. Germline CDR1 KGHSH, CDR2 LQKENI. V was pared by 3 bases and J by 2 bases, with 11 bases between. The chain's CDR3 is CASSPRDQTGNTIYF. In DNA form, the CDR3 reads TGTGCCAGCTCACCCCGGGATCAGACTGGAAACACCATATATTTT.

V usage is TRBV14 and J usage is TRBJ2-7, with 7 bases that match TRBD1. Germline loops: CDR1 SGHDN, CDR2 FVKESK. With V trimmed by 1 base and J by 6 bases, 6 bases remained unmatched. This CDR3 region has 14 residues. The CDR3 DNA is TGTGCCAGCAGCCAAGGGGACAGAATAGGCGAGCAGTACTTC. It encodes CASSQGDRIGEQYF.

The rearrangement uses TRBV6-1 and TRBJ2-1, with D possibly being TRBD1 (5 bases). Trimming cost V 1 base and J 4 bases, with 14 bases left between them. CDR3 size: 16 residues. Germline V CDR1 and CDR2: MNHNS, SASEGT. CDR3 DNA sequence: TGTGCCAGCAGTGAAGAGGCAGGGAAACCTTACAATGAGCAGTTCTTC. Translating gives CASSEEAGKPYNEQFF.

In this sample, this clone turned up once. The chain joins TRBV4-3 to TRBJ2-7; D gene unclear. Trimming took off 0 bases at V and 2 bases at J, with 14 bases between the two ends. This CDR3 has 16 residues. Germline V gene sequence: CDR1 LGHNA, CDR2 YSLEER. Here the CDR3 DNA reads TGCGCCAGCAGCCAAGAATATAGAGTCGGACCCTACGAGCAGTACTTC. Translated: CASSQEYRVGPYEQYF.

Only one count was recorded for this clone. This chain links TRBV19 with TRBJ2-7; 9 positions agree with TRBD2. Trimming took 8 bases from V and 4 from J; bases not matched to a gene: 9. Germline CDR1 reads LNHDA; CDR2 reads SQIVND (reference sequence). This CDR3 comprises 14 residues. CDR3 nucleotide sequence: TGTGCCAGTTCCGATAGCGGGAGAGGGTACGAGCAGTACTTC. Translating gives CASSDSGRGYEQYF.

The chain joins TRBV10-3 to TRBJ1-6; the D gene is possibly TRBD1 (5 bases). The V end lost 3 bases, the J end lost 9 bases, and 15 bases lay between the germline ends. CDR3 size: 15 residues. Germline lookup yields CDR1 ENHRY and CDR2 SYGVKD. CDR3 nucleotides: TGTGCCATCAGTGAAGGGACCTTAAGAAGTTCACCCCTCCACTTT. Protein: CAISEGTLRSSPLHF.

The chain combines TRBV7-2 with TRBJ2-1; 7 nucleotides match TRBD2. CDR3 length: 15 amino acids. The J segment lost 6 bases and the V segment lost 1 base, leaving 6 bases of the junction unmatched. Germline lookup yields CDR1 SGHTA and CDR2 FQGNSA. The CDR3 loop reads CASSLVGGIGNEQFF. In DNA form, the CDR3 reads TGTGCCAGCAGCTTAGTGGGGGGGATAGGCAATGAGCAGTTCTTC.

This CDR3 reads CASSLKAGRIYGYTF. CDR3 DNA: TGTGCCAGCTCATTGAAGGCTGGGCGAATCTATGGCTACACCTTC. The chain has TRBV28 and TRBJ1-2; D is uncertain. The CDR3 consists of 15 residues. Germline V gives CDR1 MDHEN, CDR2 SYDVKM. Trimming shortened V by 8 bases and J by 4 bases, and 20 bases separated the two germline ends.

The V and J genes are TRBV7-9 and TRBJ1-2; the match to TRBD1 covers 8 bases. CDR3 size: 17 residues. Per the germline V gene, CDR1 is SEHNR and CDR2 is FQNEAQ (reference sequence). After removal of 3 bases from V and 3 bases from J, the junction contained 12 bases not matched to a gene. The CDR3 nucleotides are TGTGCCAGCAGCTTGGAGCCAGGACAGGGCTTTGACTATGGCTACACCTTC. It specifies CASSLEPGQGFDYGYTF.

This clone was seen only once. Different DNA sequences within this sample yield the same CDR3. The chain links TRBV30 to TRBJ1-4; D not certain. V lost 0 bases and J 8 bases, leaving 10 bases between the germline ends. CDR3 size: 13 residues. Looked up from germline, CDR1 is GTSNPN and CDR2 is SVGIG (reference sequence). CDR3: CAWSVERGEKLFF. In nucleotides, the CDR3 is TGTGCCTGGAGTGTAGAGCGGGGAGAAAAACTGTTTTTT.

V and J are TRBV6-5 and TRBJ2-4; D is uncertain. The germline V gene has CDR1 MNHEY and CDR2 SVGAGI. The CDR3 extends over 14 amino acids. V gave up 6 bases and J gave up 0 bases, with 9 bases separating them. The CDR3 DNA follows: TGTGCCAGCAGACCCAACATAGCCAAAAACATTCAGTACTTC. Translating gives CASRPNIAKNIQYF.

The count of this clone is one. This chain uses TRBV7-9 with TRBJ2-2; D is unresolved. Trimming pared 8 bases from V and 8 bases from J, leaving 12 bases between. The CDR3 runs 12 residues. Germline CDR1 reads SEHNR; CDR2 reads FQNEAQ (reference sequence). The CDR3 nucleotides read TGTGCCAGCTCCTGGGTATCGGGGGAGCTGTTTTTT. The encoded protein is CASSWVSGELFF.

This clone has only one observation. CDR3 nucleotides: TGTGCCACCAGCAGAGATCTAACTGGAAGTTTTCAGTACTTC. The encoded protein is CATSRDLTGSFQYF. The J gene is TRBJ2-4, the V gene TRBV15; D ambiguous. V lost 0 bases to trimming and J lost 11 bases, with 14 bases between them. The germline CDR1 and CDR2 sequences are LNHNV and YYDKDF (reference sequence). The CDR3 is 14 residues long.

The J gene is TRBJ1-1, the V gene TRBV10-3; 7 positions agree with TRBD1. The CDR3 contains 13 residues. Germline CDR1 ENHRY, CDR2 SYGVKD. The junction had 5 bases not matched to a gene; V was cut back by 8 bases and J by 2 bases. The CDR3 reads CAIGRGANTEAFF. In nucleotides, the CDR3 is TGTGCCATCGGCAGGGGGGCCAACACTGAAGCTTTCTTT.

The rearrangement uses TRBV6-1 and TRBJ1-2; D gene ambiguous. Looked up from germline, CDR1 is MNHNS and CDR2 is SASEGT. There are 14 residues in the CDR3. The V end was cut by 3 bases, the J end by 8 bases, with 16 bases between. The CDR3 loop reads CASSESSEMIGYTF. The CDR3 bases are TGTGCCAGCAGTGAGTCTAGCGAAATGATAGGCTACACCTTC.

The chain links TRBV7-8 to TRBJ2-2; D not certain. The CDR3 totals 16 residues. CDR1 is SGHVS and CDR2 is FQNEAQ in the germline V gene. Between the trimmed V and J ends, which lost 10 bases and 0 bases, there was a span of 18 bases. CDR3 sequence (DNA): TGTGCCACCCCCCGGAACTCTGGCACGAACACCGGGGAGCTGTTTTTT. This gives the protein CATPRNSGTNTGELFF.

Concerning this clone itself: Different DNA sequences within this sample yield the same CDR3. This rearrangement joins TRBV9 to TRBJ2-2; D unclear. V shed 0 bases and J shed 0 bases, with 6 bases lying between them. The germline V gene has CDR1 SGDLS and CDR2 YYNGEE. The CDR3 totals 15 residues. The DNA for the CDR3 is TGTGCCAGCAGCGTAGGGCAGGCGAACACCGGGGAGCTGTTTTTT. It is translated as CASSVGQANTGELFF.

V usage is TRBV6-1 and J usage is TRBJ2-2; 7 bases agree with TRBD1. Per germline, CDR1 MNHNS and CDR2 SASEGT. This CDR3 is 15 amino acids long. V was clipped by 6 bases and J by 2 bases; unmatched bases: 6. The CDR3, as DNA: TGTGCCAGCAGGCCGGGACAGAGTAACACCGGGGAGCTGTTTTTT. Protein sequence: CASRPGQSNTGELFF.

The V and J genes are TRBV30 and TRBJ1-2, with D perhaps TRBD1 (5 bases). Germline V gives CDR1 GTSNPN, CDR2 SVGIG (reference sequence). The V end was cut by 3 bases, the J end by 6 bases, with 11 bases between. The CDR3 contains 12 residues. In DNA form, the CDR3 reads TGTGCCTGGAGCGGAGGGGAAAATGGCTACACCTTC. This codes for CAWSGGENGYTF.

As for this clone: The sample contains more than one DNA sequence encoding this CDR3. CDR3 in DNA: TGCGCCAGCAGCTTGGGCGGGTCCGGGGAGCTGTTTTTT. Protein product: CASSLGGSGELFF. This chain joins TRBV5-1 and TRBJ2-2; D is possibly TRBD2 (5 bases). V was trimmed by 0 bases and J by 6 bases, leaving 6 bases between them. CDR3 size: 13 residues. Germline CDR1 SGHRS, CDR2 YFSETQ.

The J gene is TRBJ1-1, the V gene TRBV7-2; TRBD1 aligns across 7 bases. Germline V gene lookup returns CDR1 SGHTA and CDR2 FQGNSA. J lost 10 bases, V lost 6 bases, and 11 bases had no gene match. This CDR3 is 13 amino acids long. The CDR3: CASRTDRDGVAFF. The CDR3 bases are TGTGCCAGCAGGACCGACAGGGATGGGGTAGCTTTCTTT.

The count of this clone is one. The rearrangement uses TRBV6-1 and TRBJ2-7; 11 bases are shared with TRBD2. This CDR3 comprises 15 residues. Trimming removed 6 bases from V and 3 bases from J; junction bases left unmatched: 7. Germline CDR1 MNHNS, CDR2 SASEGT. This CDR3 is CASRGVAGGLYEQYF. In DNA form, the CDR3 reads TGTGCCAGCAGAGGCGTAGCGGGGGGGCTCTACGAGCAGTACTTC.

This rearrangement joins TRBV19 to TRBJ1-1; D remains unclear. The CDR3 sequence is 14 residues long. CDR1 and CDR2 from the germline V gene are LNHDA and SQIVND (reference sequence). The V gene lost 0 bases and the J gene lost 1 base, with 6 bases spanning the gap. The DNA for the CDR3 is TGTGCCAGTAGTATAGATCTTCCGAACACTGAAGCTTTCTTT. It encodes CASSIDLPNTEAFF.

This clone was counted a single time. The rearrangement joins TRBV6-1 to TRBJ2-7; 11 nucleotides match TRBD1. The trim removed 0 bases at V and 3 bases at J, leaving 10 bases unmatched. The CDR3 runs to 18 residues. Germline values: CDR1 MNHNS, CDR2 SASEGT. CDR3 residues: CASSEALFRDRGNYEQYF. The CDR3 nucleotides are TGTGCCAGCAGTGAAGCGTTATTTCGGGACAGGGGGAACTACGAGCAGTACTTC.